The 27 T cell receptor beta chains below were found in one sample sequenced in a study of blood T cells in healthy people across ages. PCR was performed a second time for about 6 to 12 cycles using a sample-barcoded 5' primer and a J-beta primer mix. TCRdb analysed the 5' RACE reads with MiXCR anew, one entry per CDR3 protein. Of fewer than 800,000 distinct CDR3 sequences in the sample, around 25% were seen once. The same sample was also studied in work on T cells of mothers and their children.

Sequencing was done on a sample of blood. Receptors originate from a boy between 10 and 17 years old in good health.

This chain uses TRBV4-2 with TRBJ2-1; 9 positions agree with TRBD2. The CDR3 length is 16 residues. Germline V gene lookup returns CDR1 LGHNA and CDR2 YNFKEQ. Trimming cost V 0 bases and J 7 bases; bases outside gene matches: 7. CDR3 nucleotides: TGTGCCAGCAGCCAAGATGCGGGGGGGCTACGGAATGAGCAGTTCTTC. Translation: CASSQDAGGLRNEQFF.

The table lists this clonotype with many counts. The V call is TRBV2, the J call TRBJ2-5; no definite D call. The J call could be wrong; TRBJ2-7 is a better fit for the DNA end. Germline V gene data show CDR1 as SNHLY and CDR2 as FYNNEI. The CDR3 is 14 residues long. The CDR3 spells CASSPRLSSYEQYF. As DNA, the CDR3 is TGTGCCAGCAGCCCCAGGCTTAGCTCCTACGAGCAGTACTTC.

This chain links TRBV5-1 with TRBJ2-5, with D perhaps matching TRBD1 (5 bases). The J call may not be correct, given that the DNA end is closer to TRBJ2-7. In germline, CDR1 is SGHRS, CDR2 YFSETQ. CDR3 length: 12 residues. DNA for the CDR3: TGCGCCAGCAGCCCGGAAGGGGACGAGCAGTACTTC. It is translated as CASSPEGDEQYF.

V gene TRBV4-3 combines with J gene TRBJ1-4; D unclear. The ends were cut back, 1 base at V and 7 bases at J, with 16 bases in the middle. The CDR3 totals 16 residues. Germline assignment: CDR1 LGHNA and CDR2 YSLEER. This chain's CDR3 is CASSQGFAAWTEKLFF. The CDR3 DNA sequence: TGCGCCAGCAGCCAAGGTTTCGCCGCTTGGACTGAAAAACTGTTTTTT.

This clonotype turned up a few times. The chain couples TRBV7-9 to TRBJ2-1; no definite D call. Germline assignment: CDR1 SEHNR and CDR2 FQNEAQ (reference sequence). The V and J ends lost 2 bases and 0 bases respectively, with 11 bases between them. The CDR3 is 16 residues long. The CDR3 loop is CASSLSVGTSYNEQFF. The CDR3 DNA reads as TGTGCCAGCAGCTTAAGTGTGGGAACCTCCTACAATGAGCAGTTCTTC.

The V gene is TRBV24-1, the J gene TRBJ1-1; perhaps TRBD1 as D (5 bases). There are 13 residues in the CDR3. V was shortened by 5 bases and J by 5 bases, with 11 bases between the two germline ends. Germline V gene lookup returns CDR1 KGHDR and CDR2 SFDVKD. The CDR3 region is CATSGGARTEAFF. In DNA form, the CDR3 reads TGTGCCACCAGTGGAGGGGCGAGGACTGAAGCTTTCTTT.

This rearrangement joins TRBV29-1 to TRBJ2-1, with D perhaps TRBD2 (5 bases). Germline lookup yields CDR1 SQVTM and CDR2 ANQGSEA. The CDR3 extends over 11 amino acids. The chain's CDR3 is CMGSSYNEQFF. CDR3 bases: TGCATGGGGAGTTCCTACAATGAGCAGTTCTTC.

This clonotype turned up a few times. The chain recombines TRBV5-1 with TRBJ1-1; 9 bases fit TRBD1. This CDR3 contains 15 residues. Unmatched junction bases numbered 8, after V lost 0 bases and J lost 8 bases. The germline CDR1 and CDR2 sequences are SGHRS and YFSETQ. The CDR3 bases are TGCGCCAGCAGCTTGGACGGACAGGGGTCCACCGAAGCTTTCTTT. Amino acid sequence: CASSLDGQGSTEAFF. The entire variable domain, with the rest obtained from reference TRBV5-1 and TRBJ1-1, is as follows: KAGVTQTPRYLIKTRGQQVTLSCSPISGHRSVSWYQQTPGQGLQFLFEYFSETQRNKGNFPGRFSGRQFSNSRSEMNVSTLELGDSALYLCASSLDGQGSTEAFFGQGTRLTVV.

This clonotype was found a few times. The chain recombines TRBV29-1 with TRBJ1-2; no clear D gene. The CDR3 has 13 amino acids. The V gene lost 8 bases and the J gene lost 3 bases, with 16 bases spanning the gap. The germline gives CDR1 SQVTM, CDR2 ANQGSEA. Here the CDR3 reads CSHQTEPHYGYTF. The CDR3 DNA reads as TGCAGCCACCAGACGGAGCCCCACTATGGCTACACCTTC.

This clonotype was recorded a few times. The chain employs TRBV19 and TRBJ1-1; possibly TRBD1 for D (5 bases). Germline CDR1 reads LNHDA; CDR2 reads SQIVND (reference sequence). This CDR3 is 14 amino acids long. Trimming took off 4 bases at V and 2 bases at J, with 11 bases between the two ends. CDR3 DNA sequence: TGTGCCAGTAGTACGGAGGACACTAACACTGAAGCTTTCTTT. It specifies CASSTEDTNTEAFF.

The chain carries TRBV4-2 and TRBJ1-5; no firm D call. The CDR3 runs to 16 residues. Trimming removed 1 base at V and 2 bases at J, with 12 bases between. Germline CDR1 LGHNA, CDR2 YNFKEQ. The CDR3 loop is CASSQVAGVGNQPQHF. CDR3 in DNA: TGTGCCAGCAGCCAAGTAGCCGGGGTGGGCAATCAGCCCCAGCATTTT.

This clonotype was counted a few times. In DNA form, the CDR3 reads TGTGCCAGCAGCGGGACAGGAGCTAACTATGGCTACACCTTC. Translation: CASSGTGANYGYTF. This chain uses TRBV7-3 with TRBJ1-2; 8 nucleotides line up with TRBD1. J lost 0 bases, V lost 5 bases, and 2 bases had no gene match. The CDR3 extends over 14 amino acids. From germline, CDR1 is SGHTA and CDR2 FQGTGA.

This chain connects TRBV5-1 to TRBJ2-4, with 15 bases that match TRBD2. The trim removed 2 bases at V and 9 bases at J, leaving 6 bases unmatched. The CDR3 has 16 amino acids. Germline CDR1 is SGHRS and CDR2 is YFSETQ. This CDR3 is CASSFGLAGGNGIQYF. CDR3 bases: TGCGCCAGCAGCTTTGGACTAGCGGGAGGGAATGGCATTCAGTACTTC.

The V call is TRBV12-3 or TRBV12-4, the J call TRBJ1-5, with 10 nucleotides matching TRBD1. CDR3 length: 14 amino acids. Trimming removed 4 bases from V and 9 bases from J; junction bases left unmatched: 6. Here the CDR3 reads CASSSGQGLGPQHF. The CDR3 coding sequence is TGTGCCAGCAGTTCGGGACAGGGGCTTGGGCCCCAGCATTTT.

The V and J genes are TRBV10-3 and TRBJ1-5; TRBD1 matches 10 bases. J was trimmed by 1 base and V by 4 bases; bases with no gene match: 1. Germline assignment: CDR1 ENHRY and CDR2 SYGVKD. CDR3 size: 15 residues. As DNA, the CDR3 is TGTGCCATCAGTGGACAGGGGGCGAGCAATCAGCCCCAGCATTTT. This encodes CAISGQGASNQPQHF.

For this clonotype: The junction and the germline gene differ at one end; a read error may be behind it. The genes are TRBV29-1 and TRBJ2-1, with D perhaps TRBD1 (5 bases). The CDR3 runs 13 residues. Germline V gene lookup returns CDR1 SQVTM and CDR2 ANQGSEA. CDR3 sequence (DNA): TGCAGCGTCGAAGGGGTGGAATACAATGAGCAGTTCTTC. As protein: CSVEGVEYNEQFF.

The table lists this clonotype with a few counts. The CDR3 sequence: CASGEPEGYNEQFF. The CDR3 DNA follows: TGTGCCAGCGGGGAGCCGGAAGGGTACAATGAGCAGTTCTTC. The chain joins TRBV25-1 to TRBJ2-1, with a possible D match to TRBD2 (5 bases). The CDR3 sequence is 14 residues long. V lost 8 bases, J lost 4 bases, and 15 bases lay in between. The germline V gene encodes CDR1 MGHDK and CDR2 SYGVNS.

This clonotype was counted a few times. Likely a read error: the CDR3 ends without its conserved phenylalanine or tryptophan. In DNA, the CDR3 is TGTGCCAGCAGTTACGAGAGCGGCCGCGGCTACACCCTC. It encodes CASSYESGRGYTL. J is TRBJ1-2 and V is TRBV6-6, with D unresolved. This CDR3 has 13 residues. Germline V gene lookup returns CDR1 MNHNY and CDR2 SVGAGI (reference sequence). Trimming pared 2 bases from V and 8 bases from J, leaving 12 bases between.

The chain is built from TRBV7-3 and TRBJ1-2; D is unclear. This CDR3 has 16 amino acids. The germline V gene has CDR1 SGHTA and CDR2 FQGTGA. V lost 0 bases and J lost 4, with 15 bases in between. The CDR3 sequence: CASSLTWGTYPYGYTF. CDR3 DNA: TGTGCCAGCAGCTTAACTTGGGGAACGTATCCCTATGGCTACACCTTC.

The chain links TRBV20-1 to TRBJ2-5, with 12 bases identical to TRBD2. Per germline, CDR1 DFQATT and CDR2 SNEGSKA (reference sequence). V shed 6 bases, J shed 5 bases, and the junction held 7 bases outside the gene matches. CDR3 length: 14 residues. In DNA form, the CDR3 reads TGCAGTGCAGAGACTAGCGGGAGTAGGGAGACCCAGTACTTC. This codes for CSAETSGSRETQYF.

The rearrangement links TRBV7-9 to TRBJ2-5; the match to TRBD2 covers 12 bases. Germline V gene sequence: CDR1 SEHNR, CDR2 FQNEAQ (reference sequence). The length of the CDR3 is 14 residues. V lost 5 bases to trimming and J lost 11 bases; unmatched junction nucleotides: 9. Here the CDR3 DNA reads TGTGCCAGCAGCGGACTAGCGGGGCAGCAGGAGCAGTACTTC. Its translation is CASSGLAGQQEQYF.

The CDR3, as DNA: TGTGCCAGCACAAATACTGTGGCCGAGCAGTACTTC. This translates into CASTNTVAEQYF. The chain links TRBV6-6 to TRBJ2-7, with D uncertain. Trimming left V 7 bases short and J 6 bases short, with 13 bases between. CDR3 length: 12 residues. Germline CDR1 MNHNY, CDR2 SVGAGI (reference sequence).

J is TRBJ2-2 and V is TRBV6-6; 9 nucleotides match TRBD1. Germline assignment: CDR1 MNHNY and CDR2 SVGAGI (reference sequence). With 6 bases clipped from V and 3 bases from J, the junction kept 2 bases outside the gene matches. CDR3 size: 14 residues. The CDR3 nucleotides read TGTGCCAGCAGACGGACAGGGGACACCGGGGAGCTGTTTTTT. This gives the protein CASRRTGDTGELFF.

There are a few counts of this clonotype. DNA of the CDR3: TGTGCCAGCAGTTTCGGGATTTCACCCCTCCACTTT. The encoded protein is CASSFGISPLHF. The rearrangement links TRBV12-3 or TRBV12-4 to TRBJ1-6; D gene uncertain. The CDR3 consists of 12 residues. Between the trimmed V and J ends, which lost 3 bases and 9 bases, there was a span of 6 bases.

This clonotype was recorded at least ten times. This chain connects TRBV5-5 to TRBJ2-1; TRBD2 matches at 8 bases. There are 15 residues in the CDR3. CDR1 is SGHKS, CDR2 YYEKEE, per germline (reference sequence). The trim removed 2 bases at V and 2 bases at J, leaving 3 bases unmatched. DNA of the CDR3: TGTGCCAGCAGCTTACTAGCGGCCACCTACAATGAGCAGTTCTTC. Translating gives CASSLLAATYNEQFF. The whole variable domain, remainder taken from reference TRBV5-5 and TRBJ2-1, is DAGVTQSPTHLIKTRGQQVTLRCSPISGHKSVSWYQQVLGQGPQFIFQYYEKEERGRGNFPDRFSARQFPNYSSELNVNALLLGDSALYLCASSLLAATYNEQFFGPGTRLTVL.

This clonotype turned up a few times. This sequence joins TRBV5-1 and TRBJ2-5, with a tentative D call TRBD2 (6 bases). CDR3 length: 16 amino acids. V was pared by 1 base and J by 4 bases, with 17 bases between. In germline, CDR1 is SGHRS, CDR2 YFSETQ. For the CDR3, the DNA is TGCGCCAGCAGCTTGACCCCGGGAGTTTTTTCAGAGACCCAGTACTTC. Its translation: CASSLTPGVFSETQYF.

This rearrangement joins TRBV29-1 to TRBJ2-5; 8 nucleotides line up with TRBD2. The germline gives CDR1 SQVTM, CDR2 ANQGSEA. The V and J ends lost 5 bases and 4 bases, in that order; junction bases with no gene match: 3. The CDR3 runs 12 residues. CDR3 amino acids: CSVPGGIETQYF. The CDR3 coding sequence is TGCAGCGTTCCGGGAGGGATAGAGACCCAGTACTTC.